The next 10 T cell receptor beta chains were all read from a single sample in a study of identical twins. From the 5' RACE reads, TCRdb called clonotypes with MiXCR, one entry per CDR3 protein. The sample includes 700,000 or so distinct CDR3 sequences, around 20% of them seen just once. These data also featured in a second study, about T cells expressing NK-cell markers.

The sample taken for sequencing was PBMCs. Receptor source: a woman younger than 30 in good health.

This clonotype was counted between two and nine times. This chain joins TRBV12-3 or TRBV12-4 and TRBJ1-2; D is unclear. The germline V and J ends were trimmed by 4 bases and 4 bases, with 7 bases remaining between them. There are 12 residues in the CDR3. The DNA of the CDR3 is TGTGCCAGCAGTTACGGTGGCTATGGCTACACCTTC. The encoded protein is CASSYGGYGYTF.

This chain links TRBV20-1 with TRBJ2-1; possibly TRBD2 for D (5 bases). Germline V lookup: CDR1 DFQATT, CDR2 SNEGSKA (reference sequence). Trimming pared 3 bases from V and 5 bases from J, leaving 20 bases between. This CDR3 has 16 amino acids. The CDR3 sequence is CSARAQWAGADNEQFF. CDR3 in DNA: TGCAGTGCTAGGGCCCAGTGGGCGGGTGCTGACAATGAGCAGTTCTTC.

V usage is TRBV20-1 and J usage is TRBJ2-7; 13 nucleotides match TRBD2. V was clipped by 0 bases and J by 7 bases; unmatched bases: 6. CDR1 and CDR2 from the germline V gene are DFQATT and SNEGSKA (reference sequence). The CDR3 length is 15 residues. This CDR3 is CSARDVGLAGEEQYF. DNA for the CDR3: TGCAGTGCTAGAGATGTAGGACTAGCGGGAGAAGAGCAGTACTTC.

This clonotype showed up many times. The chain has TRBV6-2 or TRBV6-3 and TRBJ2-1; 10 positions match TRBD2. J lost 1 base, V lost 6 bases, and 6 bases had no gene match. This CDR3 is built from 16 residues. Germline-derived CDR1 and CDR2 are MNHEY and SVGEGT. CDR3 amino acids: CASSPRTSGSYNEQFF. The CDR3 region has the DNA TGTGCCAGCAGCCCGAGGACTAGCGGTTCCTACAATGAGCAGTTCTTC.

This clonotype was counted between two and nine times. The CDR3: CASRRGSPDNSPLHF. CDR3 nucleotides: TGTGCCAGCAGAAGGGGGAGCCCCGATAATTCACCCCTCCACTTT. The chain couples TRBV5-5 to TRBJ1-6; TRBD1 might be the D (6 bases). The CDR3 contains 15 residues. V lost 5 bases, J lost 5 bases, and 14 bases lay in between. Germline lookup yields CDR1 SGHKS and CDR2 YYEKEE (reference sequence). Combining the CDR3 with reference TRBV5-5 and TRBJ1-6 gives the whole variable domain DAGVTQSPTHLIKTRGQQVTLRCSPISGHKSVSWYQQVLGQGPQFIFQYYEKEERGRGNFPDRFSARQFPNYSSELNVNALLLGDSALYLCASRRGSPDNSPLHFGNGTRLTVT.

For the CDR3, the DNA is TGTGCCAGCTCACCCCGGGAGGCCGGTGAAAAACTGTTTTTT. Translating gives CASSPREAGEKLFF. The V gene is TRBV18, the J gene TRBJ1-4; D is unclear. V gave up 3 bases and J gave up 7 bases, with 12 bases separating them. The CDR3 spans 14 residues. CDR1 is KGHSH and CDR2 is LQKENI in the germline V gene.

The chain uses TRBV4-2 and TRBJ2-7; no clear D. Germline V CDR1 and CDR2: LGHNA, YNFKEQ. The CDR3 spans 12 residues. Deletions cut 5 bases from V and 5 bases from J, with 10 bases between. The CDR3 bases are TGTGCCAGCAGCGCCCGGCCGGACGAGCAGTACTTC. Translated: CASSARPDEQYF.

This clonotype was observed many times. V usage is TRBV6-2 or TRBV6-3 and J usage is TRBJ2-7, with D unresolved. The germline V and J ends were trimmed by 3 bases and 2 bases, with 2 bases remaining between them. This CDR3 is 11 amino acids long. Germline lookup yields CDR1 MNHEY and CDR2 SVGEGT. This CDR3 reads CASSYTYEQYF. DNA for the CDR3: TGTGCCAGCAGTTATACCTACGAGCAGTACTTC.

This rearrangement joins TRBV10-3 to TRBJ1-1; no firm D call. This CDR3 has 12 residues. Germline CDR1 is ENHRY and CDR2 is SYGVKD. The V end lost 8 bases, the J end lost 6 bases, and 13 bases lay between the germline ends. In DNA, the CDR3 is TGTGCCATCGGTTTGACGGTGGCTGAAGCTTTCTTT. Translating it yields CAIGLTVAEAFF.

This rearrangement joins TRBV20-1 to TRBJ1-2, with D uncertain. The CDR3 length is 15 residues. V lost 6 bases and J lost 2, with 19 bases in between. Germline assignment: CDR1 DFQATT and CDR2 SNEGSKA (reference sequence). CDR3 nucleotide sequence: TGCAGTGCCCAACAAGTTCTTGCAAAGAACTATGGCTACACCTTC. The encoded protein is CSAQQVLAKNYGYTF.